This entry features one T cell receptor (beta chain) sequence. The antigen is not known. TCRdb passed the 5' RACE reads through MiXCR, listing each CDR3 protein once. Of around 140,000 distinct CDR3 sequences listed, about 15% are singletons. The data are from a study of CD8 T cells in ankylosing spondylitis. This CDR3 is built from 15 residues. The germline V gene encodes CDR1 LGHNA and CDR2 YSLEER. The J segment lost 2 bases and the V segment lost 4 bases, leaving 8 bases of the junction unmatched. Notes on the study in general: For ankylosing spondylitis blood, a TCR beta motif of seven to nine highly homologous variants appeared characteristic. Reportedly, matched ankylosing spondylitis synovial fluid was significantly enriched for disease-linked clones.

The TCR comes from a male donor with ankylosing spondylitis. This chain links TRBV4-3 with TRBJ2-7, with 7 bases that match TRBD2. The sample was blood, either unsorted or a sorted T cell fraction (not recorded which). CDR3 nucleotide sequence: TGCGCCAGCAGCCCCGGACTAGGCGACACCTACGAGCAGTACTTC. This translates into CASSPGLGDTYEQYF.